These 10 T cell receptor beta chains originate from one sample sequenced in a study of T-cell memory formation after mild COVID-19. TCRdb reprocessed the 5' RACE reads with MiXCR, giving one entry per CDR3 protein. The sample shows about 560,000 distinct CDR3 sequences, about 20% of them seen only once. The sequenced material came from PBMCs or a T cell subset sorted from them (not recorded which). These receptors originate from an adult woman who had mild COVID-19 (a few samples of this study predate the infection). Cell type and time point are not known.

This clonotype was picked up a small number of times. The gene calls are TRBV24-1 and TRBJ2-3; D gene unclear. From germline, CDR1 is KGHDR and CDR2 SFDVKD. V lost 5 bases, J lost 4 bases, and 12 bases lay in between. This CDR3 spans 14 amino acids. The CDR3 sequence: CATSAAVGSDTQYF. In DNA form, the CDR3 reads TGTGCCACCAGTGCGGCCGTCGGCTCAGATACGCAGTATTTT.

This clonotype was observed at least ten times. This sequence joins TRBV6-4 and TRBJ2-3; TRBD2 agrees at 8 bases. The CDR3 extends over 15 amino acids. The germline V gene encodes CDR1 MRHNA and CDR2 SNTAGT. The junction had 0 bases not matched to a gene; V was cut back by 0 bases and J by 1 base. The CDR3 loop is CASSDSSGGTDTQYF. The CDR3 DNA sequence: TGTGCCAGCAGTGACTCTAGCGGGGGCACAGATACGCAGTATTTT.

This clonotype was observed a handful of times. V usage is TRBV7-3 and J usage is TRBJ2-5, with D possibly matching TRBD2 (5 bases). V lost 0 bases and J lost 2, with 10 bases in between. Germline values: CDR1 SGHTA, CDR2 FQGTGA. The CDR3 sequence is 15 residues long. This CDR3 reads CASSLTGGAQETQYF. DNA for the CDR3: TGTGCCAGCAGCTTAACAGGAGGAGCTCAAGAGACCCAGTACTTC.

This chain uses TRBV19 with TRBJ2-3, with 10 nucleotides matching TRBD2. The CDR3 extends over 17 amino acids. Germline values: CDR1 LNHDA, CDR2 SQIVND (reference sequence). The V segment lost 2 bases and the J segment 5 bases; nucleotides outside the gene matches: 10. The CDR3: CASSIIGLAGGRDTQYF. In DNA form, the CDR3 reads TGTGCCAGTAGTATAATTGGTTTAGCGGGGGGCCGAGATACGCAGTATTTT.

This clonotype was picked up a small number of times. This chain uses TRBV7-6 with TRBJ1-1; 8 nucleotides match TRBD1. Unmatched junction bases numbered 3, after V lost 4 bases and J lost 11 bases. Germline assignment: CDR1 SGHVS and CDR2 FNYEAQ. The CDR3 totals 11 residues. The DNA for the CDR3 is TGTGCCAGCAGCTCGACAGGGGTCGCTTTCTTT. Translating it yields CASSSTGVAFF.

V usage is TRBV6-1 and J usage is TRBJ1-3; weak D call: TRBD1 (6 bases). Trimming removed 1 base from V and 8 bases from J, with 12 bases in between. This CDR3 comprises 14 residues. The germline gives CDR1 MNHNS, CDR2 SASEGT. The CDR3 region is CASSEGTRGYTIYF. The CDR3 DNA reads TGTGCCAGCAGTGAAGGCACCAGGGGATACACCATATATTTT.

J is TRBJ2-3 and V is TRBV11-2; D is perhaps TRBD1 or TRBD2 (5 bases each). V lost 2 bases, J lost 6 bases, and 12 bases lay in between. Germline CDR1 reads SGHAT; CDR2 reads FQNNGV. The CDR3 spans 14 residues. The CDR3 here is CASSLMGVTDTQYF. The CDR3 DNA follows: TGTGCCAGCAGCTTAATGGGGGTCACGGATACGCAGTATTTT.

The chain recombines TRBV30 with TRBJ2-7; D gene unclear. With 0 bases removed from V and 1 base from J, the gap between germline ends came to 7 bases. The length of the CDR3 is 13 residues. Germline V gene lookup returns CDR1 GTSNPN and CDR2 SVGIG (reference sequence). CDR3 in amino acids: CAWSVASSYEQYF. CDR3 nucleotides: TGTGCCTGGAGTGTGGCCTCATCCTACGAGCAGTACTTC.

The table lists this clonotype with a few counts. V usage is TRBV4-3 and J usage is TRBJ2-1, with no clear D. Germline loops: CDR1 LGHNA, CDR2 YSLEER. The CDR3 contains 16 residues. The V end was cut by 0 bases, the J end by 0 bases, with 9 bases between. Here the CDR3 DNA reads TGCGCCAGCAGCCAAGAAAGTCAGAGCTCCTACAATGAGCAGTTCTTC. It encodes CASSQESQSSYNEQFF.

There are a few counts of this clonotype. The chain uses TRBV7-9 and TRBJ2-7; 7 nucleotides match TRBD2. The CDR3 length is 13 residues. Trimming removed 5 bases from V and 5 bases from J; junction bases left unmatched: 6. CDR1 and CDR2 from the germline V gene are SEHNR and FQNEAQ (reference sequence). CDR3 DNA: TGTGCCAGCAGCCGCCCTGGGGGGGACGAGCAGTACTTC. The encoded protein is CASSRPGGDEQYF.